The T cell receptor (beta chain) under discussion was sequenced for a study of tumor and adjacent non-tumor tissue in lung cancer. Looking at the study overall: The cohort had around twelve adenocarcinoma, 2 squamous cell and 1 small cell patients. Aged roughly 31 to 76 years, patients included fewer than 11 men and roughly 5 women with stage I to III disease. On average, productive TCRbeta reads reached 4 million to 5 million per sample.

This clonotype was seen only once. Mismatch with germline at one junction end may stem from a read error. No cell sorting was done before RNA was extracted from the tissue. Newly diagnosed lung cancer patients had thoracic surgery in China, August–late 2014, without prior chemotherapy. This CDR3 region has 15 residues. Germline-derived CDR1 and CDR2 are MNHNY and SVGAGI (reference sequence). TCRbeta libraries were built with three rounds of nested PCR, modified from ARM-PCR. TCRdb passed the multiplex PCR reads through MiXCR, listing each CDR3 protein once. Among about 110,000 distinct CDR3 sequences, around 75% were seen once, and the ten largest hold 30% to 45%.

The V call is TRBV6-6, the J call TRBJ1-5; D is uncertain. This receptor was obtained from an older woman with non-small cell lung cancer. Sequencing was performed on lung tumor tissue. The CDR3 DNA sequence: TGTGTCAGCAGCTTTGTTGGGCGGCGCCATCAGCCCCAGCATTTT. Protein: CVSSFVGRRHQPQHF.